This T cell receptor beta chain was recovered during a study of T cell repertoires in cytomegalovirus infection. Across the study: Both a matching HLA type and CMV infection were indicated by public TCR beta signatures.

One entry per CDR3 protein results from TCRdb running MiXCR on the reads. This table has 110,000 to 150,000 distinct CDR3 sequences, about 6% appearing once. V trimming: 4 bases; J trimming: 2 bases; junction bases outside the gene matches: 7. CDR3 size: 15 residues. Germline CDR1 SGHNT, CDR2 YYREEE (reference sequence). This TCR derives from a human donor in good health (CMV status not recorded). Some clones in this sample may be carry-over from other donors' samples. This chain links TRBV5-4 with TRBJ2-7, with 9 bases matching TRBD2. Sequencing input: PBMCs. CDR3 nucleotides: TGTGCCAGCAGCCAGGGACTAGCAGAGGCCTACGAGCAGTACTTC. Residues: CASSQGLAEAYEQYF.